These T cell receptor beta chains were read from a single sample in a study of cytomegalovirus exposure and HLA in healthy donors. Clones were sequenced by immunoSEQ multiplex PCR, and TCRdb holds only the in-frame ones, with some missing. In the table there are about 130,000 clones, 76% of which are singletons. Material: PBMCs. All receptors come from a female donor in good health and CMV-seropositive. The CDR3 runs from the conserved cysteine through the conserved F or W. Fields, in order: V gene, CDR3 protein.

v_call: TRBV13
cdr3_aa: CASSSRDRGWNIQYF

v_call: TRBV5-6
cdr3_aa: CASSFGGRFTNEQFF

v_call: TRBV6-1
cdr3_aa: CASSEVGTGFYEQYF

v_call: TRBV4-1
cdr3_aa: CASSQVQAATNEKLFF

v_call: TRBV2
cdr3_aa: CASRSGFETQYF

v_call: TRBV5-3
cdr3_aa: CARSCRLTGELFF

v_call: TRBV9
cdr3_aa: CASSGSGTSGETQYF

v_call: TRBV19
cdr3_aa: CASSPGQGAYGYTF

v_call: TRBV5-4
cdr3_aa: CASSGGRGGVNTEAFF

v_call: TRBV12-5
cdr3_aa: CASGLVKGLADNEQFF

v_call: TRBV19
cdr3_aa: CASQQGSYNEQFF

v_call: TRBV19
cdr3_aa: CASSFGLAESYEQYF

v_call: TRBV7-9
cdr3_aa: CASSLGREGAWEKLFF

v_call: TRBV19
cdr3_aa: CASSLDSFNTEAFF

v_call: TRBV28
cdr3_aa: CASSKHGANTGELFF

v_call: TRBV19
cdr3_aa: CASSRDRGSNEQFF

v_call: TRBV30
cdr3_aa: CAWSSVSYNEQFF

v_call: TRBV5-6
cdr3_aa: CASSPPPTIDNEQFF

v_call: TRBV18
cdr3_aa: CASSPTLRGETQYF

v_call: TRBV4-1
cdr3_aa: CASSPRDMSYEQYF

v_call: TRBV27
cdr3_aa: CASSLSRLGDTQYF

v_call: TRBV25-1
cdr3_aa: CASSEYGAGSYEQYF

v_call: TRBV5-4
cdr3_aa: CASSLGLAGPASSYNEQFF

v_call: TRBV5-5
cdr3_aa: CASSTGGTSGRSETQYF

v_call: TRBV6-5
cdr3_aa: CASSYGRGNTEAFF

v_call: TRBV9
cdr3_aa: CASSVGTANTEAFF

v_call: TRBV6-4
cdr3_aa: CATPRTGENYGYTF

v_call: TRBV9
cdr3_aa: CASNPGVSSYNSPLHF

v_call: TRBV18
cdr3_aa: CASSPGAAQETQYF

v_call: TRBV2
cdr3_aa: CASSPHSRDFHTEAFF

v_call: TRBV18
cdr3_aa: CASSPTQGDNYGYTF

v_call: TRBV25-1
cdr3_aa: CASSATGGEAPDTQYF

v_call: TRBV6-5
cdr3_aa: CASWGPNNEQFF